Each of the 27 T cell receptor beta chains below was sequenced from the same sample in a study of response to subunit inactivated influenza vaccine. TCRdb reanalysed the RT-PCR reads using MiXCR and keeps one entry per CDR3 protein. The sample yields 500,000 or so distinct CDR3 sequences, about 15% seen once. The specimen comprised CD4+ T cells sorted from PBMCs, sampled about 23 months after vaccination. Every receptor here comes from a man between 50 and 69 years old who received an inactivated influenza vaccine.

This clonotype was recorded a few times. The V and J genes are TRBV6-1 and TRBJ1-5; a weak D match, TRBD1 (6 bases). Germline CDR1 MNHNS, CDR2 SASEGT. V lost 2 bases and J lost 6, with 8 bases in between. The CDR3 is 13 amino acids. The CDR3 is CASSEQGTQPQHF. The CDR3, as DNA: TGTGCCAGCAGTGAACAGGGGACTCAGCCCCAGCATTTT.

The sample holds a few counts of this clonotype. The chain links TRBV24-1 to TRBJ2-1; tentatively, D is TRBD2 (5 bases). V lost 4 bases, J lost 12 bases, and 18 bases lay in between. The CDR3 spans 14 residues. Germline assignment: CDR1 KGHDR and CDR2 SFDVKD. The CDR3 coding sequence is TGTGCCACCAGTGACAGAGGGCCCGGAAAGGGGCAGTTCTTC. Translated, it gives CATSDRGPGKGQFF.

This chain connects TRBV5-1 to TRBJ1-2; TRBD1 might be the D (5 bases). The CDR3 consists of 14 residues. Germline CDR1 reads SGHRS; CDR2 reads YFSETQ. Trimming removed 2 bases from V and 4 bases from J, with 12 bases in between. In nucleotides, the CDR3 is TGCGCCAGCAGCTTTTCCCGGGGGAGCTATGGCTACACCTTC. This codes for CASSFSRGSYGYTF.

This chain joins TRBV6-2 or TRBV6-3 and TRBJ2-7, with 8 bases aligning to TRBD1. There are 13 residues in the CDR3. Germline lookup yields CDR1 MNHEY and CDR2 SVGEGT. V lost 6 bases, J lost 6 bases, and 7 bases stayed unmatched. In DNA, the CDR3 is TGTGCCAGCAGAGAGCAGGGGGCGCGCGAGCAGTACTTC. Amino acids: CASREQGAREQYF.

This clonotype showed up just a few times. J is TRBJ1-1 and V is TRBV9; the D gene is possibly TRBD1 (5 bases). Germline V lookup: CDR1 SGDLS, CDR2 YYNGEE. V lost 4 bases, J lost 0 bases, and 16 bases lay in between. The CDR3 is 16 amino acids. CDR3: CASSTHSGTLNTEAFF. In DNA form, the CDR3 reads TGTGCCAGCAGCACTCACTCCGGGACCTTGAACACTGAAGCTTTCTTT.

This clonotype was seen only a few times. The J gene is TRBJ2-5, the V gene TRBV27; D is unclear. The CDR3 totals 14 residues. Germline lookup yields CDR1 MNHEY and CDR2 SMNVEV (reference sequence). The V gene lost 5 bases and the J gene lost 9 bases, with 19 bases spanning the gap. This chain's CDR3 is CASSPIQRSNPQYF. CDR3 sequence (DNA): TGTGCCAGCAGTCCGATCCAGCGCTCGAACCCCCAGTACTTC.

The V gene is TRBV11-2, the J gene TRBJ2-3; 7 bases line up with TRBD2. With 5 bases clipped from V and 3 bases from J, the junction kept 8 bases outside the gene matches. Per the germline V gene, CDR1 is SGHAT and CDR2 is FQNNGV. The CDR3 runs to 15 residues. The CDR3 DNA reads as TGTGCCAGCAGCGCGGCGGGAGTGGCGACAGATACGCAGTATTTT. Translated, it gives CASSAAGVATDTQYF.

The chain recombines TRBV29-1 with TRBJ2-4, with D hard to call. Germline assignment: CDR1 SQVTM and CDR2 ANQGSEA. There are 13 residues in the CDR3. V was trimmed by 6 bases and J by 0 bases, leaving 9 bases between them. The CDR3 coding sequence is TGCAGCGTAGAAAGACTAGCCAAAAACATTCAGTACTTC. This codes for CSVERLAKNIQYF.

J is TRBJ2-5 and V is TRBV4-2; 7 nucleotides match TRBD2. The CDR3 loop spans 16 amino acids. V trimming: 5 bases; J trimming: 7 bases; junction bases outside the gene matches: 16. The germline gives CDR1 LGHNA, CDR2 YNFKEQ. CDR3 bases: TGTGCCAGCAGCAAAAACGCCGGGACTAATGAAGGGACCCAGTACTTC. Translating gives CASSKNAGTNEGTQYF.

This clonotype was picked up a small number of times. The V gene is TRBV10-3, the J gene TRBJ2-1; TRBD2 agrees at 11 bases. The CDR3 totals 13 residues. V shed 4 bases, J shed 9 bases, and the junction held 2 bases outside the gene matches. CDR1 and CDR2 (germline): ENHRY, SYGVKD. CDR3 coding DNA: TGTGCCATCAGTGGACTAGCGGGACCTGAGCAGTTCTTC. Its protein product is CAISGLAGPEQFF.

The V call is TRBV12-3 or TRBV12-4, the J call TRBJ2-1; D unclear. This CDR3 spans 15 amino acids. Trimming pared 3 bases from V and 4 bases from J, leaving 13 bases between. In DNA form, the CDR3 reads TGTGCCAGCAGTTTTTTAGTTGGTAGTTACAATGAGCAGTTCTTC. It yields the protein CASSFLVGSYNEQFF.

This clonotype has just a few counts. The rearrangement uses TRBV20-1 and TRBJ2-5; TRBD2 aligns across 11 bases. Per germline, CDR1 DFQATT and CDR2 SNEGSKA (reference sequence). The ends lost 1 base at V and 7 bases at J; junction bases unmatched: 11. This CDR3 has 16 amino acids. CDR3 in amino acids: CSARVPGTSGARTQYF. CDR3 coding DNA: TGCAGTGCTAGAGTCCCCGGGACTAGCGGTGCCAGGACCCAGTACTTC.

CDR3 nucleotide sequence: TGTGCCAGCAGCGTAGAGACTAGAAGGAACACCGGGGAGCTGTTTTTT. Translation gives CASSVETRRNTGELFF. This sequence joins TRBV9 and TRBJ2-2; D may be TRBD2 (6 bases). Between the trimmed V and J ends, which lost 0 bases and 1 base, there was a span of 10 bases. In germline, CDR1 is SGDLS, CDR2 YYNGEE. The CDR3 has 16 amino acids. The whole variable domain, remainder taken from reference TRBV9 and TRBJ2-2, is DSGVTQTPKHLITATGQRVTLRCSPRSGDLSVYWYQQSLDQGLQFLIQYYNGEERAKGNILERFSAQQFPDLHSELNLSSLELGDSALYFCASSVETRRNTGELFFGEGSRLTVL.

This clonotype was seen a handful of times. J is TRBJ1-6 and V is TRBV3-1; D is perhaps TRBD1 (5 bases). Germline CDR1 is LGHDT and CDR2 is YNNKEL (reference sequence). Trimming stripped 4 bases from V and 6 bases from J, with 10 bases between. The CDR3 is 14 residues long. CDR3 amino acids: CASSLRGGNSPLHF. DNA of the CDR3: TGTGCCAGCAGCCTCCGGGGGGGTAATTCACCCCTCCACTTT.

The CDR3 here is CASRYASGGGNQPQHF. The CDR3 DNA sequence: TGTGCCAGCAGGTACGCTTCAGGGGGCGGCAATCAGCCCCAGCATTTT. V usage is TRBV6-1 and J usage is TRBJ1-5, with 8 bases lining up with TRBD1. V lost 6 bases and J lost 2; bases outside the gene matches: 9. The CDR3 loop spans 16 amino acids. Germline V lookup: CDR1 MNHNS, CDR2 SASEGT.

The table lists this clonotype with many counts. This chain joins TRBV12-3 or TRBV12-4 and TRBJ1-2; 9 nucleotides match TRBD1. The ends lost 6 bases at V and 3 bases at J; junction bases unmatched: 8. This CDR3 has 15 amino acids. The CDR3 bases are TGTGCCAGCAGCCGAGGACAGGGGTTTTACTATGGCTACACCTTC. Its protein product is CASSRGQGFYYGYTF.

This rearrangement joins TRBV29-1 to TRBJ2-5; maybe TRBD1 (5 bases). CDR3 length: 13 residues. V was pared by 4 bases and J by 1 base, with 10 bases between. CDR1 is SQVTM, CDR2 ANQGSEA, per germline. This CDR3 is CSVVGRLQETQYF. CDR3 sequence (DNA): TGCAGCGTTGTGGGGCGGCTCCAAGAGACCCAGTACTTC.

Only a few counts were recorded for this clonotype. The CDR3 is CSASRGLAGETQYF. CDR3 nucleotide sequence: TGCAGTGCTAGCCGGGGACTAGCGGGAGAGACCCAGTACTTC. The V call is TRBV20-1, the J call TRBJ2-5, with TRBD2 matching over 12 bases. The junction had 3 bases not matched to a gene; V was cut back by 3 bases and J by 4 bases. This CDR3 contains 14 residues. Germline V gives CDR1 DFQATT, CDR2 SNEGSKA (reference sequence).

The gene calls are TRBV20-1 and TRBJ2-3; 8 bases map to TRBD2. The CDR3 totals 16 residues. Germline trimming cut 5 bases from V and 1 base from J; bases unmatched to any gene: 11. Germline V gene lookup returns CDR1 DFQATT and CDR2 SNEGSKA (reference sequence). Here the CDR3 DNA reads TGCAGTGCTTCCGGACAGTTAGCGGGGCGCACAGATACGCAGTATTTT. It translates to CSASGQLAGRTDTQYF.

The rearrangement uses TRBV4-3 and TRBJ2-1; 9 nucleotides agree with TRBD2. The CDR3 runs 16 residues. V was clipped by 3 bases and J by 0 bases; unmatched bases: 3. Germline values: CDR1 LGHNA, CDR2 YSLEER. The CDR3 spells CASSQDSGSSYNEQFF. The CDR3 bases are TGCGCCAGCAGCCAGGATAGCGGGAGCTCCTACAATGAGCAGTTCTTC.

The sample holds a few counts of this clonotype. This sequence joins TRBV6-1 and TRBJ2-5, with 8 nucleotides matching TRBD1. Germline assignment: CDR1 MNHNS and CDR2 SASEGT. After removal of 1 base from V and 7 bases from J, the junction contained 8 bases not matched to a gene. The length of the CDR3 is 15 residues. CDR3 bases: TGTGCCAGCAGTGAAGTCGGACAGGGACGAGGGACCCAGTACTTC. Residues: CASSEVGQGRGTQYF.

This clonotype turned up a few times. The chain links TRBV20-1 to TRBJ1-1; 8 bases fit TRBD1. The V segment lost 8 bases and the J segment 3 bases; nucleotides outside the gene matches: 5. Germline CDR1 and CDR2: DFQATT and SNEGSKA (reference sequence). CDR3 length: 12 amino acids. The CDR3, as DNA: TGCAGTACCTCGGACAGGGACACTGAAGCTTTCTTT. It codes for CSTSDRDTEAFF.

This rearrangement joins TRBV12-3 or TRBV12-4 to TRBJ1-5, with D possibly TRBD1 on 6 matching bases. Trimming stripped 6 bases from V and 6 bases from J, with 18 bases between. This CDR3 has 15 amino acids. CDR3 sequence (DNA): TGTGCCAGCAGGGCGCCTCTGGACAGCCTTCAGCCCCAGCATTTT. Its translation is CASRAPLDSLQPQHF.

The sample holds a few counts of this clonotype. The chain combines TRBV14 with TRBJ1-3; tentatively, D is TRBD1 (6 bases). The V end lost 3 bases, the J end lost 0 bases, and 15 bases lay between the germline ends. Germline V CDR1 and CDR2: SGHDN, FVKESK. CDR3 length equals 17 residues. The chain's CDR3 is CASSHPGTPSSGNTIYF. CDR3 coding DNA: TGTGCCAGCAGCCACCCCGGGACACCGAGCTCTGGAAACACCATATATTTT.

A few counts support this clonotype. The chain employs TRBV7-8 and TRBJ2-1; D remains unclear. Germline V gives CDR1 SGHVS, CDR2 FQNEAQ. The V end was cut by 7 bases, the J end by 0 bases, with 16 bases between. CDR3 size: 16 residues. DNA for the CDR3: TGTGCCAGCACTAACTACCGGACGAGCTCCTACAATGAGCAGTTCTTC. Its protein is CASTNYRTSSYNEQFF.

The chain links TRBV30 to TRBJ2-2, with D maybe TRBD1 (5 bases). The CDR3 is made up of 14 amino acids. Per germline, CDR1 GTSNPN and CDR2 SVGIG (reference sequence). V lost 3 bases, J lost 1 base, and 9 bases lay in between. The CDR3 is CAWRIQGNTGELFF. Written as DNA, the CDR3 is TGTGCCTGGAGGATTCAGGGGAACACCGGGGAGCTGTTTTTT.

This clonotype was counted between two and nine times. The gene calls are TRBV6-1 and TRBJ1-3; D remains unclear. Per the germline V gene, CDR1 is MNHNS and CDR2 is SASEGT. With 1 base removed from V and 0 bases from J, the gap between germline ends came to 7 bases. This CDR3 is 15 amino acids long. CDR3 region: CASSEGGSSGNTIYF. CDR3 bases: TGTGCCAGCAGTGAAGGAGGCAGCTCTGGAAACACCATATATTTT.